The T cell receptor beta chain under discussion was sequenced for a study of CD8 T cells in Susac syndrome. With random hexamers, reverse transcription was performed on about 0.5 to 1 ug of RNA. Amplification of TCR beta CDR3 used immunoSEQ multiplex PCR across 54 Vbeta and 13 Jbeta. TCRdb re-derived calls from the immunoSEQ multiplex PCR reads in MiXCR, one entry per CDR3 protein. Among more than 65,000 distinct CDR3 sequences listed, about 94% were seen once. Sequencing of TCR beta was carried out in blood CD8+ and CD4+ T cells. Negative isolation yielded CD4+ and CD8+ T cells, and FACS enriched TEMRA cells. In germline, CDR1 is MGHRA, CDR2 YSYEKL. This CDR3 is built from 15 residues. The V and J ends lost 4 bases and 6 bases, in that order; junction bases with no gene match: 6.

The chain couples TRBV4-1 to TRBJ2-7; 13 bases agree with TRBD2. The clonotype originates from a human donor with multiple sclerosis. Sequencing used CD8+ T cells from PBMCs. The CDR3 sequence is CASSPGTSGTGEQYF. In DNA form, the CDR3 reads TGCGCCAGCAGCCCGGGGACTAGCGGGACGGGCGAGCAGTACTTC.